This T cell receptor beta chain was captured in a study of low-dose radiotherapy and immunotherapy resistance in tumors. This clonotype was observed at least ten times. Covering alpha and beta chains, TRAV- and TRBV-specific primers were used for the first-strand cDNA. TCRs were amplified for 15 to 20 PCR cycles with a constant-region primer and V-primer adapter. A single record per CDR3 protein comes from TCRdb applying MiXCR to the reads. The sample includes more than 90,000 distinct CDR3 sequences, less than 25% of them seen just once. Time point described: after trial treatment. Documented treatment: LDRT plus nivolumab, ipilimumab, low-dose cyclophosphamide and aspirin (RACIN trial). V lost 1 base to trimming and J lost 3 bases, with 6 bases between them. Germline CDR1 reads SGHDN; CDR2 reads FVKESK. The CDR3 covers 13 residues.

The sequenced sample was PBMCs, obtained after low-dose radiotherapy plus immunotherapy. This clonotype was sampled from a male donor with prostate cancer. This chain uses TRBV14 with TRBJ1-2; D remains ambiguous. This chain's CDR3 is CASSQATDYGYTF. CDR3 in DNA: TGTGCCAGCAGCCAAGCTACAGACTATGGCTACACCTTC.